These 3 T cell receptor beta chains came from one sample sequenced in a study of T-cell memory formation after mild COVID-19. One entry per CDR3 protein, called by TCRdb with MiXCR from the 5' RACE reads. Here the sample spans 560,000 or so distinct CDR3 sequences, around 16% being singletons. The sequenced sample was PBMCs or a T cell subset sorted from them (not recorded which). These receptors were taken from an adult woman who had mild COVID-19 (a few samples of this study predate the infection). Cell type and time point are not known.

This clonotype was found a few times. V is TRBV27 and J is TRBJ2-1; 8 positions agree with TRBD2. With V trimmed by 5 bases and J by 7 bases, 10 bases remained unmatched. CDR1 MNHEY and CDR2 SMNVEV come from the germline V gene (reference sequence). This CDR3 has 15 residues. DNA for the CDR3: TGTGCCAGCAGTGACGTGGCTAGCGGGCTTAATGAGCAGTTCTTC. The encoded protein is CASSDVASGLNEQFF.

V usage is TRBV29-1 and J usage is TRBJ2-1; D is perhaps TRBD2 (5 bases). Per the germline V gene, CDR1 is SQVTM and CDR2 is ANQGSEA. V was trimmed by 7 bases and J by 9 bases, leaving 16 bases between them. This CDR3 has 12 amino acids. The CDR3 DNA reads as TGCAGCGCCCCTGGTTGGGCGGGTGAGCAGTTCTTC. This gives the protein CSAPGWAGEQFF.

The chain carries TRBV7-2 and TRBJ2-5, with a possible D match to TRBD2 (5 bases). The CDR3 runs 14 residues. The germline gives CDR1 SGHTA, CDR2 FQGNSA. V lost 3 bases, J lost 5 bases, and 13 bases lay in between. CDR3 nucleotide sequence: TGTGCCAGCAGCTTGAGGCCTAGCCGGGAGACCCAGTACTTC. Encoded protein: CASSLRPSRETQYF.